The present TCR beta chain was sequenced within a study of blood T cell repertoires in COVID-19. Study background: COVID-19 samples collected from the United States, Italy and Spain covered acute and convalescent phases. From T cells, B-cell-depleted T cells, or PBMCs came the material, which was cDNA or gDNA.

This clone was found once. The V gene end was trimmed by 3 bases and the J gene end by 4 bases; junction bases not matched to a gene: 3. This CDR3 region has 15 residues. Germline lookup yields CDR1 SGDLS and CDR2 YYNGEE. Clones were read by immunoSEQ multiplex PCR, and TCRdb kept only the in-frame ones, dropping some. Of a few hundred thousand clones listed, 70% to 90% are singletons. Followed longitudinally, the Seattle patients had been enrolled during active infection. The genes are TRBV9 and TRBJ2-1; 11 bases align to TRBD2. The source material was peripheral blood. The TCR originated in a man aged 18 to 35 with COVID-19, enrolled during active disease. CDR3 nucleotide sequence: TGTGCCAGCAGCGGGGGACTAGCGGAATACAATGAGCAGTTCTTC. Amino acid sequence: CASSGGLAEYNEQFF.